This T cell receptor (beta chain) comes out of a study of OX40 agonist ivuxolimab in advanced cancers. For context, the study as a whole: Ivuxolimab was an agonistic, fully human IgG2 monoclonal antibody directed against OX40 (CD134), a costimulatory receptor. Intravenous ivuxolimab was administered to patients every 2 weeks at six dose levels: 0.01, 0.1, 0.3, 1.5, 3 and 10 mg/kg. Of the roughly 54 dose-escalation patients, hepatocellular carcinoma was present in about 20, melanoma in roughly 15, renal cell carcinoma in 9 and head and neck cancer in 9. A male proportion of 70% to 90% and a mean age of about 60 years, ranging from about 20 to 80, were recorded for the dose-escalation cohort. Prior anti-PD-1, anti-PD-L1 or anti-CTLA-4 therapy was permitted, and checkpoint inhibitors had been received by under 50% of dose-escalation patients. Partial responses occurred in three dose-escalation patients: two with cutaneous melanoma and one with hepatocellular carcinoma. The purpose of peripheral TCRbeta sequencing was to test whether ivuxolimab changed TCR sequence diversity and led to clonal T-cell expansion. The paper reports the monotherapy dose-escalation portion (N ≈ 50 patients) of the phase I ivuxolimab trial.

Patients with a history of autoimmune disease or receiving systemic immunosuppression were excluded from the trial. Peripheral blood for TCR sequencing was drawn from every dose cohort at baseline, at cycle 4 day 1 and at cycle 7 day 1. The samples were taken from a phase I, first-in-human, multicenter, open-label dose-escalation trial of ivuxolimab. Adults with locally advanced or metastatic melanoma, renal cell carcinoma, hepatocellular carcinoma or head and neck squamous cell carcinoma were enrolled in the trial. Before TCR sequencing, CD4+ T cells and CD8+ T cells were sorted from peripheral blood as separate populations. Overall study outcomes, separate from this receptor: The antigen specificity of the peripheral T cells that underwent clonal expansion was not determined. Clonal expansion of both CD4+ and CD8+ blood T cells was observed from baseline to week 6 at doses 0.1 to 3.0 mg/kg. After ivuxolimab, CD8+ T cells had more expanded clones than CD4+ T cells on average. Low levels of normalized T-cell clonal expansion were also shown by some nonresponding patients. Partial responders in the 0.1-3.0 mg/kg groups had among the lowest normalized peripheral clonal expansion, especially among CD8+ T cells.

From the cysteine up to the phenylalanine, the CDR3 has a length of 19 residues. CDR3 DNA only is kept here, 57 bases in frame from base 1. V ends up 0 bases short and J 5 bases short, with an unmatched junction base count of 7. The germline V gene supplies CDR1 SGHRS and CDR2 YFSETQ. To sequence the TCRbeta CDR3 region, genomic DNA was isolated from the sorted cells. The immunoSEQ Assay was used to sequence the TCRbeta CDR3 regions. TCRdb obtained this table from immuneACCESS and retained in-frame rearrangements with V and J assigned. These tables miss some clones; where compared with another copy, unresolved V genes account for less than half of the shortfall, and the remainder is unexplained. This sample comprises tens of thousands of clones, roughly 91% of them detected only once. The top ten clonotypes cover about 0.32% of the sample. With respect to this clone: Its antigen remains unidentified. The input lacks base qualities; no much larger clone sits a single base away.

Recombination linked TRBV5-1 to TRBJ2-2; the junction holds 16 bases that match TRBD2. The receptor was derived from an adult with an advanced solid tumor such as melanoma, head and neck, liver or kidney cancer. This material consisted of CD4+ or CD8+ T cells sorted from blood, taken in a trial of the OX40 agonist ivuxolimab. DNA sequence: TGCGCCAGCAGCTTGGGACCGGGACTAGCGGGAGGGTCAACCGGGGAGCTGTTTTTT. Translated, this gives CASSLGPGLAGGSTGELFF.